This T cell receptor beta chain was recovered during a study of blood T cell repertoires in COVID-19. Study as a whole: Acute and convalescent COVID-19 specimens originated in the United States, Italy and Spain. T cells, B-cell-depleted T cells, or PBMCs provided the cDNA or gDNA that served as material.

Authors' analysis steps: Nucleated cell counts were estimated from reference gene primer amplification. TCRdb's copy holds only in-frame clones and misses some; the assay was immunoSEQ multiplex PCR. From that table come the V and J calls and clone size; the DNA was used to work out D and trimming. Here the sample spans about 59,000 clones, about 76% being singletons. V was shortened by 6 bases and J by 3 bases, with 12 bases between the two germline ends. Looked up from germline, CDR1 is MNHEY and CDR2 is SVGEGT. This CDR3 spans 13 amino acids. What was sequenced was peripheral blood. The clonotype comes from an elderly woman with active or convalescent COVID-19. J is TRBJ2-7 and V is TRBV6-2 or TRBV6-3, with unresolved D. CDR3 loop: CASRPLFYYEQYF. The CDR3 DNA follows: TGTGCCAGCAGGCCTCTATTTTACTACGAGCAGTACTTC.